This section outlines one T cell receptor beta chain sequence together with its context. The sample belongs to a study of blood T cell repertoires in COVID-19. Across the whole study: Samples representing acute and convalescent COVID-19 were sourced from the United States, Italy and Spain.

The CDR3 is 15 residues long. Trimming removed 5 bases from V and 6 bases from J; junction bases left unmatched: 12. Germline loops: CDR1 MNHEY, CDR2 SMNVEV (reference sequence). TCRdb's copy holds only in-frame clones and misses some; the assay was immunoSEQ multiplex PCR. Counted here are approximately 140,000 clones, roughly four fifths occurring once; the ten biggest clones make up 7% to 10%. This chain uses TRBV27 with TRBJ1-2; 7 nucleotides agree with TRBD1. This receptor was obtained from a human donor with acute or convalescent COVID-19. The donor label of this sample is uncertain. The sequenced sample was peripheral blood. CDR3 loop: CASSTTWTGNHGYTF. As DNA, the CDR3 is TGTGCCAGCAGTACTACCTGGACAGGCAACCATGGCTACACCTTC.